These T cell receptor beta chains were read from a single sample in a study of patients and donors after allogeneic stem cell transplantation. One entry per CDR3 protein, called by TCRdb with MiXCR from the RT-PCR reads. This table has roughly 880,000 distinct CDR3 sequences, about a sixth appearing once. Material: blood, either unsorted or a sorted T cell fraction (not recorded which). The source of these receptors is a human donor who was either an allogeneic HSCT recipient or a stem cell or donor lymphocyte infusion donor (not recorded which). It is not recorded whose cells these are; they may come from a transplant donor. Each CDR3 is given with its conserved first and last residue. The order of the fields is CDR3 protein, CDR3 DNA, clone size, CDR3 length, J gene, D gene, V gene. A D gene is named only where the DNA matches it firmly. The size entry is marked missing in some rows and otherwise reads once, few, many or a size class.

cdr3_aa: CASSLAGVTSTDTQYF
cdr3_nt: TGTGCCAGCAGCTTGGCGGGCGTCACAAGCACAGATACGCAGTATTTT
clone_size: .
cdr3_length: 16
j_call: TRBJ2-3
d_call: .
v_call: TRBV5-6

cdr3_aa: CASSFGRTGSRDTQYF
cdr3_nt: TGTGCCAGCAGCTTTGGGAGGACAGGGTCCAGGGATACGCAGTATTTT
clone_size: .
cdr3_length: 16
j_call: TRBJ2-3
d_call: TRBD1
v_call: TRBV7-9

cdr3_aa: CAWSLSDTQYF
cdr3_nt: TGTGCCTGGAGTTTGTCAGATACGCAGTATTTT
clone_size: .
cdr3_length: 11
j_call: TRBJ2-3
d_call: .
v_call: TRBV30

cdr3_aa: CASSQSHETQYF
cdr3_nt: TGTGCCAGCAGCCAATCCCACGAGACCCAGTACTTC
clone_size: .
cdr3_length: 12
j_call: TRBJ2-5
d_call: .
v_call: TRBV25-1

cdr3_aa: CASSQDTVGEQYF
cdr3_nt: TGCGCCAGCAGCCAAGATACAGTGGGCGAGCAGTACTTC
clone_size: .
cdr3_length: 13
j_call: TRBJ2-7
d_call: .
v_call: TRBV4-3

cdr3_aa: CATKVMTRDRTEAFF
cdr3_nt: TGTGCCACCAAAGTCATGACCCGGGACCGGACTGAAGCTTTCTTT
clone_size: few
cdr3_length: 15
j_call: TRBJ1-1
d_call: .
v_call: TRBV27

cdr3_aa: CASSLDMGSTEAFF
cdr3_nt: TGTGCCAGCAGCCTCGATATGGGAAGCACTGAAGCTTTCTTT
clone_size: .
cdr3_length: 14
j_call: TRBJ1-1
d_call: .
v_call: TRBV3-1

cdr3_aa: CASSLWGSPRGTDTQYF
cdr3_nt: TGTGCCAGCAGTTTATGGGGGAGCCCACGGGGCACAGATACGCAGTATTTT
clone_size: few
cdr3_length: 17
j_call: TRBJ2-3
d_call: .
v_call: TRBV12-3/TRBV12-4

cdr3_aa: CASSSQGAGTGELFF
cdr3_nt: TGTGCCAGCAGTTCCCAGGGGGCAGGCACCGGGGAGCTGTTTTTT
clone_size: many
cdr3_length: 15
j_call: TRBJ2-2
d_call: TRBD1
v_call: TRBV12-3/TRBV12-4

cdr3_aa: CASSETTGTQETQYF
cdr3_nt: TGTGCCAGCAGCGAAACGACTGGGACGCAAGAGACCCAGTACTTC
clone_size: few
cdr3_length: 15
j_call: TRBJ2-5
d_call: .
v_call: TRBV2

cdr3_aa: CASIGGGSTDTQYF
cdr3_nt: TGCGCCAGCATCGGAGGCGGGAGCACAGATACGCAGTATTTT
clone_size: .
cdr3_length: 14
j_call: TRBJ2-3
d_call: .
v_call: TRBV10-2

cdr3_aa: CASSPTSGGLTDTQYF
cdr3_nt: TGTGCCAGCAGTCCGACTAGCGGGGGACTCACAGATACGCAGTATTTT
clone_size: .
cdr3_length: 16
j_call: TRBJ2-3
d_call: TRBD2
v_call: TRBV12-3/TRBV12-4

cdr3_aa: CASSFGGTGNHEQFF
cdr3_nt: TGCGCCAGCAGCTTTGGGGGGACAGGGAACCATGAGCAGTTCTTC
clone_size: .
cdr3_length: 15
j_call: TRBJ2-1
d_call: TRBD1
v_call: TRBV5-1

cdr3_aa: CAWDRGQNYGYTF
cdr3_nt: TGTGCCTGGGACAGGGGACAGAACTATGGCTACACCTTC
clone_size: .
cdr3_length: 13
j_call: TRBJ1-2
d_call: TRBD1
v_call: TRBV30

cdr3_aa: CASSLRAGGYQPQHF
cdr3_nt: TGTGCCAGCAGCTTAAGGGCAGGGGGCTATCAGCCCCAGCATTTT
clone_size: .
cdr3_length: 15
j_call: TRBJ1-5
d_call: TRBD1
v_call: TRBV7-6

cdr3_aa: CASSVPDQYNREAEKLFF
cdr3_nt: TGTGCCAGCAGTGTCCCGGACCAATATAACAGGGAGGCAGAAAAACTGTTTTTT
clone_size: few
cdr3_length: 18
j_call: TRBJ1-4
d_call: .
v_call: TRBV2

cdr3_aa: CASSLLPTSRFTDTQYF
cdr3_nt: TGTGCCAGCAGCTTACTCCCGACTAGCCGATTCACAGATACGCAGTATTTT
clone_size: .
cdr3_length: 17
j_call: TRBJ2-3
d_call: TRBD2
v_call: TRBV7-2

cdr3_aa: CSVRGTAGGYNEQFF
cdr3_nt: TGCAGCGTCCGTGGCACGGCAGGGGGTTACAATGAGCAGTTCTTC
clone_size: .
cdr3_length: 15
j_call: TRBJ2-1
d_call: TRBD1
v_call: TRBV29-1

cdr3_aa: CASSQVTGGGYSPLHF
cdr3_nt: TGCGCCAGCAGCCAAGTGACAGGGGGCGGTTATTCACCCCTCCACTTT
clone_size: .
cdr3_length: 16
j_call: TRBJ1-6
d_call: TRBD1
v_call: TRBV4-3

cdr3_aa: CASSRLGQFPEQFF
cdr3_nt: TGTGCCAGCAGCCGGTTGGGACAGTTTCCTGAGCAGTTCTTC
clone_size: few
cdr3_length: 14
j_call: TRBJ2-1
d_call: TRBD1
v_call: TRBV7-9

cdr3_aa: CASSLHRDNSPLHF
cdr3_nt: TGTGCCAGCAGTTTACACAGGGATAATTCACCCCTCCACTTT
clone_size: many
cdr3_length: 14
j_call: TRBJ1-6
d_call: .
v_call: TRBV12-3/TRBV12-4

cdr3_aa: CASSSIGGFRETQYF
cdr3_nt: TGTGCCAGCAGTTCCATAGGGGGCTTCAGGGAGACCCAGTACTTC
clone_size: .
cdr3_length: 15
j_call: TRBJ2-5
d_call: TRBD1
v_call: TRBV12-3/TRBV12-4

cdr3_aa: CASSFASGDQAFF
cdr3_nt: TGTGCCAGCAGCTTCGCAAGCGGGGACCAAGCTTTCTTT
clone_size: .
cdr3_length: 13
j_call: TRBJ1-1
d_call: .
v_call: TRBV11-2

cdr3_aa: CASSPEDRPTTDTQYF
cdr3_nt: TGTGCCAGCTCACCAGAGGACCGCCCTACGACAGATACGCAGTATTTT
clone_size: few
cdr3_length: 16
j_call: TRBJ2-3
d_call: .
v_call: TRBV18

cdr3_aa: CSVSSPSTDTQYF
cdr3_nt: TGCAGCGTTAGCAGTCCATCCACAGATACGCAGTATTTT
clone_size: few
cdr3_length: 13
j_call: TRBJ2-3
d_call: .
v_call: TRBV29-1

cdr3_aa: CSALRGPATEAFF
cdr3_nt: TGCAGTGCCCTACGAGGGCCCGCCACTGAAGCTTTCTTT
clone_size: .
cdr3_length: 13
j_call: TRBJ1-1
d_call: .
v_call: TRBV20-1

cdr3_aa: CASSRSPGQVQYF
cdr3_nt: TGTGCCAGCAGTCGATCTCCCGGACAGGTCCAGTACTTC
clone_size: .
cdr3_length: 13
j_call: TRBJ2-7
d_call: TRBD1
v_call: TRBV6-2/TRBV6-3

cdr3_aa: CASSNQTGTGKYF
cdr3_nt: TGCGCCAGCAGCAATCAAACCGGGACAGGAAAGTACTTC
clone_size: few
cdr3_length: 13
j_call: TRBJ2-7
d_call: TRBD1
v_call: TRBV5-1

cdr3_aa: CASSVGSGVEAFF
cdr3_nt: TGTGCCAGCAGCGTAGGGTCAGGAGTCGAAGCTTTCTTT
clone_size: .
cdr3_length: 13
j_call: TRBJ1-1
d_call: .
v_call: TRBV9

cdr3_aa: CSARGVTGYTGELFF
cdr3_nt: TGCAGTGCTAGAGGGGTGACAGGGTACACCGGGGAGCTGTTTTTT
clone_size: .
cdr3_length: 15
j_call: TRBJ2-2
d_call: TRBD1
v_call: TRBV20-1

cdr3_aa: CSARMAGSTGELFF
cdr3_nt: TGCAGTGCTAGAATGGCAGGGAGCACCGGGGAGCTGTTTTTT
clone_size: .
cdr3_length: 14
j_call: TRBJ2-2
d_call: .
v_call: TRBV20-1

cdr3_aa: CASSPLAGGYEQYF
cdr3_nt: TGTGCCAGCAGCCCCCTAGCGGGAGGCTACGAGCAGTACTTC
clone_size: many
cdr3_length: 14
j_call: TRBJ2-7
d_call: TRBD2
v_call: TRBV12-3/TRBV12-4

cdr3_aa: CASSVRSGNTIYF
cdr3_nt: TGTGCCAGCAGTGTACGCTCTGGAAACACCATATATTTT
clone_size: .
cdr3_length: 13
j_call: TRBJ1-3
d_call: .
v_call: TRBV25-1

cdr3_aa: CATSFRDRVASPLHF
cdr3_nt: TGTGCCACCTCCTTCCGGGACAGGGTAGCTTCACCCCTCCACTTT
clone_size: .
cdr3_length: 15
j_call: TRBJ1-6
d_call: TRBD1
v_call: TRBV2

cdr3_aa: CASTGQGAVNTEAFF
cdr3_nt: TGTGCCAGCACGGGACAGGGGGCTGTGAACACTGAAGCTTTCTTT
clone_size: few
cdr3_length: 15
j_call: TRBJ1-1
d_call: TRBD1
v_call: TRBV2

cdr3_aa: CASSFVLPGGYYEQYF
cdr3_nt: TGTGCCAGCAGTTTCGTGCTGCCGGGAGGTTACTACGAGCAGTACTTC
clone_size: .
cdr3_length: 16
j_call: TRBJ2-7
d_call: TRBD2
v_call: TRBV28

cdr3_aa: CAISENPSGYNEQFF
cdr3_nt: TGTGCCATCAGTGAGAATCCTAGCGGCTACAATGAGCAGTTCTTC
clone_size: few
cdr3_length: 15
j_call: TRBJ2-1
d_call: TRBD2
v_call: TRBV10-3

cdr3_aa: CASSVRSNTGELFF
cdr3_nt: TGTGCCAGCAGCGTCAGGTCGAACACCGGGGAGCTGTTTTTT
clone_size: .
cdr3_length: 14
j_call: TRBJ2-2
d_call: .
v_call: TRBV9

cdr3_aa: CATSGDGAGFHYEQYF
cdr3_nt: TGTGCCACCAGCGGAGACGGGGCGGGGTTTCACTACGAGCAGTACTTC
clone_size: few
cdr3_length: 16
j_call: TRBJ2-7
d_call: .
v_call: TRBV15

cdr3_aa: CASSEPAGLAGGLETQYF
cdr3_nt: TGTGCCAGCAGTGAACCCGCCGGACTAGCGGGAGGATTAGAGACCCAGTACTTC
clone_size: .
cdr3_length: 18
j_call: TRBJ2-5
d_call: TRBD2
v_call: TRBV6-1